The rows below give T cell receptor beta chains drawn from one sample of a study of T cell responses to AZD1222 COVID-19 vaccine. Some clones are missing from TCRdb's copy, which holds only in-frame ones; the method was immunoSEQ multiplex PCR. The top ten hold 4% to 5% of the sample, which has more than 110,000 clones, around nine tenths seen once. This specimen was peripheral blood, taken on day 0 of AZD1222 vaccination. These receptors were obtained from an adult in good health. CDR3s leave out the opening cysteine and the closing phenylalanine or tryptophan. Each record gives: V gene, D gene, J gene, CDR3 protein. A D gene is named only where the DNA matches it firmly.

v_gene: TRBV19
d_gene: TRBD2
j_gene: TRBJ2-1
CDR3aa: ASSRTSGFYNEQF

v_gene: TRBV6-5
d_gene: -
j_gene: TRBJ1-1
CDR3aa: ASSYSEGTEAF

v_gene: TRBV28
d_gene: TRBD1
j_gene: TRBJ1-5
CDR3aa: ASRTGGGGGQPQH

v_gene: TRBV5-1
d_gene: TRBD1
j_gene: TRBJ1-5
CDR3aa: ASSLAGGAGEPQH

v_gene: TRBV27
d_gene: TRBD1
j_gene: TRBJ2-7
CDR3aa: ASSLSNNRGYNEQY

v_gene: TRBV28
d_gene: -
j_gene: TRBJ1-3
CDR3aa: ASSLQGGGNTIY

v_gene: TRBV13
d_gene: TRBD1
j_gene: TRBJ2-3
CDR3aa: ASSLYRGPTDTQY

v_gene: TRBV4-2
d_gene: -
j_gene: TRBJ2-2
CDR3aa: ASSQEISLGTGELF

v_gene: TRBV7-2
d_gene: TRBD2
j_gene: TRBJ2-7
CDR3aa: ASSVSGGPVY

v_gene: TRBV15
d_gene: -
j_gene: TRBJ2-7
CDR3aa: ATSRGERYEQY

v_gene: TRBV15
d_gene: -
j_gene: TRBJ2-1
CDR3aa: ATSIEGAGGPNEQF

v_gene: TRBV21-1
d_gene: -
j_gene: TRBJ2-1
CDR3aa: ASSKEAGGEPYNEQF

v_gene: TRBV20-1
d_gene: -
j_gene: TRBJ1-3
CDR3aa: SARVRNTIY

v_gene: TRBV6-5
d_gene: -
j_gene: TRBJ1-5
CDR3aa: ASSWGGNQPQH

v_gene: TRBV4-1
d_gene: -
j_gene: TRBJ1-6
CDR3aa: ASSQRLAALNNSPLH

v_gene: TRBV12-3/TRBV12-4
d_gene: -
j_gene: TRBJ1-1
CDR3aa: ASSQTGNTEAF

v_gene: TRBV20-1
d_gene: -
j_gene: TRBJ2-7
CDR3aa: SASYVDSKPYEQY

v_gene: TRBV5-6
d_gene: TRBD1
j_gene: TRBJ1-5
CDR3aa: ASSLSGQGYNQPQH

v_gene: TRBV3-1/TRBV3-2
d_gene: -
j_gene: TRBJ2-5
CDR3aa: ASSQVGGGETQY

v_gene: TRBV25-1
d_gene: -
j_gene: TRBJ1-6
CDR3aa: ASSVQGLNSPLH

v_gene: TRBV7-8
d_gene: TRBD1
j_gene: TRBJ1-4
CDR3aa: ASSLTGQGREKLF

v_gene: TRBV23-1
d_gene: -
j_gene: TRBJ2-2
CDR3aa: ASIPSENTGELF

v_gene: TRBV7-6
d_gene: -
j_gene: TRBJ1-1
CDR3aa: ASSSTEGRKEAF

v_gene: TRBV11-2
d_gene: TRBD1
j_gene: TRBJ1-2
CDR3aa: ASSPHSATGQIYGYT

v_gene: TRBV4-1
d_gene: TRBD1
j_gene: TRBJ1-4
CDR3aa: ASSPGIRQGTRKLF

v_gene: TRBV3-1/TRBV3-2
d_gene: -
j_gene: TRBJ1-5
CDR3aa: ASSLGFNQPQH

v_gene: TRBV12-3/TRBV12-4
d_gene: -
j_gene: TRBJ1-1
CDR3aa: ASSNRADAEAF

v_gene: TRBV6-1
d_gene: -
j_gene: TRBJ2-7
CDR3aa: ASSETIYEQY

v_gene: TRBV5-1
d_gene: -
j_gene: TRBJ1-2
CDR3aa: ASSPLGNYGYT

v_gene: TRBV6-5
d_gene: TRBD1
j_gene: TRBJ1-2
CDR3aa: ASSFFTGQGSYT

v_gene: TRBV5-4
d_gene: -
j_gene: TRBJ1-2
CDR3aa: ASSLDRGYGYT

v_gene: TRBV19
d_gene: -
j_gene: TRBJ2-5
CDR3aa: ASRPGTIETQY

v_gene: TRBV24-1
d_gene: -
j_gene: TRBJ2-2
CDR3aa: ATAGTNTGELF